Shown below are 3 T cell receptor beta chains from a single sample sequenced in a study of cytomegalovirus exposure and HLA in healthy donors. PCR was performed using 60 Vbeta and 13 Jbeta primers. TCRdb's copy holds only in-frame clones and misses some; the assay was immunoSEQ multiplex PCR. The sample lists 150,000 to 200,000 clones, over 75% seen once, with about 1.9% in the top ten. Sequencing was carried out using PBMCs. All receptors derive from a human donor in good health.

The genes are TRBV11-3 and TRBJ1-5; 8 bases are a match to TRBD1. From germline, CDR1 is SGHNT and CDR2 YENEEA. V lost 6 bases, J lost 5 bases, and 6 bases stayed unmatched. This CDR3 contains 14 residues. The CDR3 is CASRDREKYQPQHF. CDR3 in DNA: TGTGCCAGCAGGGACAGGGAGAAATATCAGCCCCAGCATTTT.

The gene calls are TRBV27 and TRBJ2-7, with 9 bases lining up with TRBD1. Germline CDR1 reads MNHEY; CDR2 reads SMNVEV (reference sequence). V trimming: 5 bases; J trimming: 4 bases; junction bases outside the gene matches: 12. The CDR3 is made up of 16 amino acids. The CDR3 DNA follows: TGTGCCAGCAGTGATGACGGGGGGACAGGGTTGTACGAGCAGTACTTC. Amino acid sequence: CASSDDGGTGLYEQYF.

This clone was observed once. The chain couples TRBV6-1 to TRBJ1-1, with D perhaps TRBD1 (6 bases). The CDR3 totals 14 residues. Trimming removed 6 bases from V and 5 bases from J, with 16 bases in between. Germline V gives CDR1 MNHNS, CDR2 SASEGT. The CDR3 DNA reads TGTGCCAGCAGCAAAGGCACAGGGCGGACTGAAGCTTTCTTT. It specifies CASSKGTGRTEAFF.